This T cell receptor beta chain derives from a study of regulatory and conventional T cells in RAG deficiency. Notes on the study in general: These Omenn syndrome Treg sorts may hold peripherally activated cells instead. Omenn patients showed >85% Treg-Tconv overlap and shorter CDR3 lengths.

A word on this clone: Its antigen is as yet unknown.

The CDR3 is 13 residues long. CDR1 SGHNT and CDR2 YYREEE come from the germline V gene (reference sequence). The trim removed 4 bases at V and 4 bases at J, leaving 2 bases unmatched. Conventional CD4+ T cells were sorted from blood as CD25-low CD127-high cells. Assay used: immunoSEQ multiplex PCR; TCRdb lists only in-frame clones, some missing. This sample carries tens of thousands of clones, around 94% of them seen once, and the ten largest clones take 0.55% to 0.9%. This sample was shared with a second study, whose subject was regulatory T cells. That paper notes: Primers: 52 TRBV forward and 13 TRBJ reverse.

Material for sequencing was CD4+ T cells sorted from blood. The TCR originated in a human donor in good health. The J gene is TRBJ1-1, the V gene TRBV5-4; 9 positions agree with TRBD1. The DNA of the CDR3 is TGTGCCAGCAGCCCGGACAGGGGCACTGAAGCTTTCTTT. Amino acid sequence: CASSPDRGTEAFF.